Here is one T cell receptor beta chain with its context. The cohort comprised adults aged about 18 to 90 years residing in approximately 22 US areas. Cohort placement rested on clinical history that participants reported themselves. In Cohort 3, a recovered donor had either two negative PCRs, clearance, or symptom resolution. These data belong to a study of blood T cell repertoires in COVID-19. The assay was immunoSEQ multiplex PCR, and TCRdb's table has in-frame clones only and misses some. This table has 450,000 to 600,000 clones, about 90% appearing once. V lost 6 bases to trimming and J lost 5 bases, with 17 bases between them. This CDR3 is 15 amino acids long. Germline V CDR1 and CDR2: MNHEY, SVGAGI.

The source material was PBMCs or T cells enriched from blood (not recorded which). V usage is TRBV6-5 and J usage is TRBJ2-1; tentatively, D is TRBD1 (6 bases). The origin of this receptor is a young woman who had recovered from COVID-19. The CDR3 loop reads CASRTGDVGDNEQFF. Written as DNA, the CDR3 is TGTGCCAGCAGGACAGGAGACGTCGGGGACAATGAGCAGTTCTTC.